These 5 T cell receptor beta chains came from one sample sequenced in a study of T cells in women clearing cervical HPV infection. Only in-frame clones appear in the TCRdb table, and some are missing; sequencing was by immunoSEQ multiplex PCR. The sample has 45,000 to 55,000 clones; the top ten hold 1.5% to 2%. The sequencing sample was made of blood buffy coat. These receptors came from a woman aged 18 to 75 with a cervical HPV16 infection that either progressed to CIN3+ or cleared (not recorded which).

Of note for this clone: The CDR3 goes on 3 residues after the read ends, and that part is filled in from the germline J gene. The J gene is TRBJ2-5, the V gene TRBV5-1; D possibly corresponds to TRBD2 (5 bases). Between the trimmed V and J ends, which lost 3 bases and 3 bases, there was a span of 9 bases. The CDR3 extends over 13 amino acids. Germline V gives CDR1 SGHRS, CDR2 YFSETQ. The CDR3 bases that were read are TGCGCCAGCAGCTCGGGTAGCGAAGAGACC. Its protein product is CASSSGSEET. The entire CDR3 protein reads CASSSGSEETQYF.

In regard to this clone: One junction end does not reproduce the germline sequence, and a read error may be involved. Read data end 3 residues before the CDR3 end; the end is taken from the germline J gene. This chain connects TRBV4-2 to TRBJ1-2; no clear D gene. This CDR3 has 13 amino acids. The germline gives CDR1 LGHNA, CDR2 YNFKEQ. The sequenced part of the CDR3 DNA is TGCGCCAGCAGCCAAGAGCGGCACTATGGC. It encodes CASSQERHYG. Given in full, the CDR3 is CASSQERHYGYTF.

To note about this clone: Sequencing ends 3 residues short of the CDR3 end; the germline J gene provides the rest. The V and J genes are TRBV20-1 and TRBJ2-3, with 9 bases matching TRBD2. V was pared by 3 bases and J by 1 base, with 5 bases of the junction left unmatched. CDR3 size: 15 residues. In germline, CDR1 is DFQATT, CDR2 SNEGSKA (reference sequence). This CDR3 is CSASVLAGGTDTQYF. The covered CDR3 bases are TGCAGTGCTAGCGTCTTAGCGGGGGGCACAGATACG.

Concerning this clone: The sequenced fragment ends 3 residues before the CDR3 boundary, so the rest is inferred from the germline J gene. The chain combines TRBV9 with TRBJ2-6, with D unclear. CDR3 length: 17 amino acids. Germline CDR1 reads SGDLS; CDR2 reads YYNGEE. V lost 4 bases to trimming and J lost 2 bases, with 16 bases between them. The CDR3 region is CASSSSLGYPGANVLTF. CDR3 DNA, as far as it was read: TGTGCCAGCAGCTCATCATTAGGGTATCCTGGGGCCAACGTC.

Concerning this clone itself: The read comes to an end 3 residues before the CDR3 does, leaving the germline J gene to fill in the end. This sequence joins TRBV10-3 and TRBJ2-3; the D gene is possibly TRBD2 (6 bases). CDR3 length: 15 residues. CDR1 is ENHRY and CDR2 is SYGVKD in the germline V gene. Trimming pared 4 bases from V and 2 bases from J, leaving 13 bases between. The CDR3 here is CAISVGLLSTDTQYF. Incomplete CDR3 DNA: TGTGCCATCAGTGTGGGACTTCTCTCCACAGATACG.